This T cell receptor (beta chain) derives from a study of cytomegalovirus exposure and HLA in healthy donors. Study results and caveats: Immune exposure information available was restricted to CMV serostatus.

Amplification used 60 Vbeta primers and 13 Jbeta primers. The protocol was immunoSEQ multiplex PCR, while the TCRdb copy is restricted to in-frame clones and leaves out a portion. This table holds about 96,000 clones, about 70% found once. As for this clone: The antigen is not known.

Per germline, CDR1 SEHNR and CDR2 FQNEAQ (reference sequence). V lost 2 bases to trimming and J lost 3 bases; unmatched junction nucleotides: 9. The CDR3 runs 16 residues. This TCR came from a female donor in good health and CMV-seropositive. The chain has TRBV7-9 and TRBJ2-7, with 8 bases identical to TRBD2. Sequenced material: PBMCs. CDR3 in amino acids: CASSLSSAGASYEQYF. In DNA form, the CDR3 reads TGTGCCAGCAGCTTAAGCTCAGCGGGGGCGAGCTACGAGCAGTACTTC.